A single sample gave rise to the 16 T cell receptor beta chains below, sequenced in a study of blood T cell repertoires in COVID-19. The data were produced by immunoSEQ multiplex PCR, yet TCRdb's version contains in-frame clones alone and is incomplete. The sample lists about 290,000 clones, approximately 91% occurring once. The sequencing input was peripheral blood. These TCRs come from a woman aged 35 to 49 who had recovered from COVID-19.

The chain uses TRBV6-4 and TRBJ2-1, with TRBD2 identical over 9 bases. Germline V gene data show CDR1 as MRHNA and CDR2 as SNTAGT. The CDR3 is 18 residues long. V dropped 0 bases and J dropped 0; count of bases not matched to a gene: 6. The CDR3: CASSDSYSGGSSYNEQFF. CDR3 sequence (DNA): TGTGCCAGCAGTGACTCTTATAGCGGGGGAAGCTCCTACAATGAGCAGTTCTTC.

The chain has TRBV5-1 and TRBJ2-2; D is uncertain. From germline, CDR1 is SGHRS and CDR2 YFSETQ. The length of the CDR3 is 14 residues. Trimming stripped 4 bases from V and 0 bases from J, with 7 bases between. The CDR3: CASSLPSNTGELFF. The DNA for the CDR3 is TGCGCCAGCAGCCTCCCTTCGAACACCGGGGAGCTGTTTTTT.

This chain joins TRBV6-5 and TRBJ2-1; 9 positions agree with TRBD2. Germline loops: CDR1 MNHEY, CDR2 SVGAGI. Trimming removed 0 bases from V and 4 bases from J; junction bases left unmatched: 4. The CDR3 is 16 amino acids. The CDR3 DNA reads TGTGCCAGCAGTTACTCTGCTAGCGGGATATACAATGAGCAGTTCTTC. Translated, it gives CASSYSASGIYNEQFF.

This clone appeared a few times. CDR3 region: CASSQEWERRTDTQYF. CDR3 bases: TGCGCCAGCAGCCAAGAATGGGAGCGACGGACAGATACGCAGTATTTT. V gene TRBV4-1 combines with J gene TRBJ2-3; D may be TRBD2 (5 bases). Germline V gene data show CDR1 as MGHRA and CDR2 as YSYEKL. The CDR3 length is 16 residues. V was cut by 0 bases and J by 3 bases, with 13 bases left in between.

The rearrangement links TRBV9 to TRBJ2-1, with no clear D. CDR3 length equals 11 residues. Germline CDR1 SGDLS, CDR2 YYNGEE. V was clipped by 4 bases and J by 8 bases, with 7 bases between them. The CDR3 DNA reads TGTGCCAGCAGCCTCACGGATGAGCAGTTCTTC. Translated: CASSLTDEQFF.

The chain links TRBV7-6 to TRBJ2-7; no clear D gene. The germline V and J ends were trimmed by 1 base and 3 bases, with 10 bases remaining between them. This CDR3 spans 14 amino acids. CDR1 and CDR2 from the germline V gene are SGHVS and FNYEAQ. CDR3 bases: TGTGCCAGCAGCTTAGTCCTACAGAGCTACGAGCAGTACTTC. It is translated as CASSLVLQSYEQYF.

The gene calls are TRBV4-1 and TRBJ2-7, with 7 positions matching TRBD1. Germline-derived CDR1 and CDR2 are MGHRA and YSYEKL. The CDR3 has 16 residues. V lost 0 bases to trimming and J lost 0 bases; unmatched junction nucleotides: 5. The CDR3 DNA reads TGCGCCAGCAGCCAAGACCGAGGGACAGTCTCCTACGAGCAGTACTTC. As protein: CASSQDRGTVSYEQYF.

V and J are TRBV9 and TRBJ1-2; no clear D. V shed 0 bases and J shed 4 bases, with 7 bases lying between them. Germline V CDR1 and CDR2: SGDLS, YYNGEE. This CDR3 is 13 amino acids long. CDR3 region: CASSVDESYGYTF. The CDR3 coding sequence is TGTGCCAGCAGCGTAGACGAGAGCTATGGCTACACCTTC.

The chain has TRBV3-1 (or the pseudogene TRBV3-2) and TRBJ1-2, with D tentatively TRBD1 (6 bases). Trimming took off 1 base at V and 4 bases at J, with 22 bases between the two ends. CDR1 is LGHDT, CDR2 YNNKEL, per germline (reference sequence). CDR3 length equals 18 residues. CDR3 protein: CASSQVLFRRGGGYGYTF. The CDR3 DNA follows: TGTGCCAGCAGCCAAGTTTTATTCCGGCGGGGGGGCGGCTATGGCTACACCTTC.

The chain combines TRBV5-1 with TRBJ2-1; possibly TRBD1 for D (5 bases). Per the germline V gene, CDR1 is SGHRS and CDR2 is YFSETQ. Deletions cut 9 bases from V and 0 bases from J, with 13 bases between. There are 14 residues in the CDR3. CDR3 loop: CATPQAPSYNEQFF. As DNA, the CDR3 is TGCGCCACCCCACAGGCGCCCTCCTACAATGAGCAGTTCTTC.

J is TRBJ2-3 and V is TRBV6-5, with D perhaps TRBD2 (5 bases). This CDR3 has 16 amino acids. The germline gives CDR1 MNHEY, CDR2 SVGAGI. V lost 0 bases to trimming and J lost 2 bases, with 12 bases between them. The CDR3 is CASSYSGPGYTDTQYF. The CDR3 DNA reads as TGTGCCAGCAGTTACTCAGGTCCGGGATACACAGATACGCAGTATTTT.

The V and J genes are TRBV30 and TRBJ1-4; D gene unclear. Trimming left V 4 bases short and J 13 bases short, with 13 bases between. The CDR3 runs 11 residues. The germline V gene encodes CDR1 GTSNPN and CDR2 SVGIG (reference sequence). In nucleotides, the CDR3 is TGTGCCTGGACAGCGGGAATTGGACTGTTTTTT. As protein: CAWTAGIGLFF.

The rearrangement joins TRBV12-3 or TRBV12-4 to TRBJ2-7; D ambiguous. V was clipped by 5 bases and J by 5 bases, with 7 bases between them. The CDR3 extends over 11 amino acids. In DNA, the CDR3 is TGTGCCAGCAGTCAATTAGACGAGCAGTACTTC. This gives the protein CASSQLDEQYF.

CDR3 nucleotide sequence: TGTGCCAGCAGTTTTGGCGGTCCTGCCTCTGGAAACACCATATATTTT. Protein: CASSFGGPASGNTIYF. The gene calls are TRBV28 and TRBJ1-3; D is uncertain. Trimming left V 3 bases short and J 0 bases short, with 12 bases between. CDR1 is MDHEN and CDR2 is SYDVKM in the germline V gene. The length of the CDR3 is 16 residues.

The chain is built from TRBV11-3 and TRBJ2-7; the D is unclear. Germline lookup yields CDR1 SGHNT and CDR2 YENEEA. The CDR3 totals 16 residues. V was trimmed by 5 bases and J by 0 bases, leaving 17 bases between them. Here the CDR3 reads CASSLRRTAFSYEQYF. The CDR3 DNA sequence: TGTGCCAGCAGCCTGCGAAGAACCGCGTTCTCCTACGAGCAGTACTTC.

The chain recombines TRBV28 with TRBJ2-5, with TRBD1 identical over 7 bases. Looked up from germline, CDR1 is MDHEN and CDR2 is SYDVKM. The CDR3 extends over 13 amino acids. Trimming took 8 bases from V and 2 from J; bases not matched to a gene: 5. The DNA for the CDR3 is TGTGCCAGCTTTACAGGGGCTCAAGAGACCCAGTACTTC. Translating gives CASFTGAQETQYF.